What follows are 25 T cell receptor beta chains derived from one specimen sequenced in a study of cytomegalovirus exposure and HLA in healthy donors. This table comes from immunoSEQ multiplex PCR, and its TCRdb copy is limited to in-frame clones, with some not included. The profile shows 190,000 or so clones, roughly 88% of them singletons. The sample comprised PBMCs. All receptors come from a woman in her 30s in good health and CMV-seropositive.

The chain couples TRBV28 to TRBJ1-1; no firm D call. The CDR3 length is 12 residues. Germline-derived CDR1 and CDR2 are MDHEN and SYDVKM. Trimming shortened V by 6 bases and J by 4 bases, and 9 bases separated the two germline ends. CDR3 sequence (DNA): TGTGCCAGCAGGATTAGTGGCACTGAAGCTTTCTTT. Protein product: CASRISGTEAFF.

The V call is TRBV9, the J call TRBJ1-2; 7 bases align to TRBD1. Germline V gene lookup returns CDR1 SGDLS and CDR2 YYNGEE. The CDR3 has 13 residues. V lost 4 bases, J lost 13 bases, and 13 bases stayed unmatched. The DNA of the CDR3 is TGTGCCAGCAGCAACAACAGGGGAGTTCAACCCACCTTC. It specifies CASSNNRGVQPTF.

The V gene is TRBV27, the J gene TRBJ2-3; the D is unclear. The ends were cut back, 6 bases at V and 6 bases at J, with 13 bases in the middle. Germline V lookup: CDR1 MNHEY, CDR2 SMNVEV (reference sequence). The CDR3 extends over 13 amino acids. CDR3 in DNA: TGTGCCAGCAGCCGCCAGGAATGGGATACGCAGTATTTT. Amino acids: CASSRQEWDTQYF.

CDR3 sequence (DNA): TGTGCCACCTCGACTATTGGGCGGGAGGGCCGCTATGAGCAGTTCTTC. Its translation is CATSTIGREGRYEQFF. The rearrangement uses TRBV27 and TRBJ2-1; 9 positions match TRBD2. Losses at the gene ends were 10 bases for V and 8 bases for J; bases not matched to a gene: 18. Germline CDR1 and CDR2: MNHEY and SMNVEV (reference sequence). The CDR3 covers 16 residues.

The gene calls are TRBV5-1 and TRBJ2-2, with a weak D call TRBD2 (5 bases). The V end was cut by 4 bases, the J end by 6 bases, with 16 bases between. The germline CDR1 and CDR2 sequences are SGHRS and YFSETQ. The CDR3 runs to 15 residues. The CDR3 here is CASSLPLALAGELFF. CDR3 coding DNA: TGCGCCAGCAGCCTGCCCCTAGCATTGGCCGGGGAGCTGTTTTTT.

The chain joins TRBV5-1 to TRBJ1-4, with a tentative D call TRBD1 (5 bases). CDR3 length: 15 amino acids. Trimming shortened V by 3 bases and J by 0 bases, and 9 bases separated the two germline ends. Germline V CDR1 and CDR2: SGHRS, YFSETQ. The CDR3 DNA is TGCGCCAGCAGCTCAGGAGGGGCAACTAATGAAAAACTGTTTTTT. Residues: CASSSGGATNEKLFF.

The genes are TRBV28 and TRBJ2-7, with 7 positions matching TRBD2. The germline gives CDR1 MDHEN, CDR2 SYDVKM. V lost 7 bases to trimming and J lost 3 bases; unmatched junction nucleotides: 6. The CDR3 covers 13 residues. CDR3 region: CASNPASGYEQYF. The DNA for the CDR3 is TGTGCCAGCAACCCGGCTAGCGGCTACGAGCAGTACTTC.

The chain links TRBV18 to TRBJ1-2, with D possibly being TRBD1 (5 bases). V was shortened by 6 bases and J by 2 bases, with 10 bases between the two germline ends. CDR1 KGHSH and CDR2 LQKENI come from the germline V gene. The CDR3 contains 13 residues. CDR3 in DNA: TGTGCCAGCTCCCCGACAGAGAACTATGGCTACACCTTC. As protein: CASSPTENYGYTF. Based on the CDR3 plus reference TRBV18 and TRBJ1-2, the full variable domain is NAGVMQNPRHLVRRRGQEARLRCSPMKGHSHVYWYRQLPEEGLKFMVYLQKENIIDESGMPKERFSAEFPKEGPSILRIQQVVRGDSAAYFCASSPTENYGYTFGSGTRLTVV.

This clone was seen just once. The chain joins TRBV27 to TRBJ2-7; 9 bases agree with TRBD2. V was clipped by 6 bases and J by 5 bases; unmatched bases: 8. Germline CDR1 is MNHEY and CDR2 is SMNVEV (reference sequence). The CDR3 totals 14 residues. CDR3 DNA sequence: TGTGCCAGCAGGAATAGCGGGAGTCCCCACGAGCAGTACTTC. It yields the protein CASRNSGSPHEQYF.

The V and J genes are TRBV6-6 and TRBJ1-5, with D unresolved. V was shortened by 6 bases and J by 4 bases, with 16 bases between the two germline ends. Germline CDR1 MNHNY, CDR2 SVGAGI (reference sequence). The CDR3 sequence is 15 residues long. This CDR3 is CASSPIDGENQPQHF. CDR3 bases: TGTGCCAGCAGCCCGATCGACGGGGAGAATCAGCCCCAGCATTTT.

The rearrangement joins TRBV29-1 to TRBJ1-2; D gene uncertain. CDR3 length: 13 residues. CDR1 and CDR2 (germline): SQVTM, ANQGSEA. V lost 4 bases and J 1 base, leaving 10 bases between the germline ends. The CDR3 here is CSVAPGDNYGYTF. The CDR3 DNA reads TGCAGCGTTGCCCCCGGTGATAACTATGGCTACACCTTC.

The V call is TRBV9, the J call TRBJ1-1; a possible D gene is TRBD1 (6 bases). Germline V gene data show CDR1 as SGDLS and CDR2 as YYNGEE. The CDR3 extends over 16 amino acids. V was shortened by 0 bases and J by 3 bases, with 15 bases between the two germline ends. This CDR3 is CASSVAITGLDTEAFF. Here the CDR3 DNA reads TGTGCCAGCAGCGTAGCCATTACAGGGCTGGACACTGAAGCTTTCTTT.

The chain couples TRBV25-1 to TRBJ1-2; TRBD1 might be the D (6 bases). Trimming pared 5 bases from V and 3 bases from J, leaving 10 bases between. CDR3 length: 13 amino acids. Germline V gene lookup returns CDR1 MGHDK and CDR2 SYGVNS. The CDR3 DNA follows: TGTGCCAGCAGTAGGACAGCTTACTATGGCTACACCTTC. Translation: CASSRTAYYGYTF.

The V call is TRBV10-3, the J call TRBJ2-2; TRBD2 is a possible D gene (5 bases). Trimming took off 3 bases at V and 0 bases at J, with 11 bases between the two ends. Germline values: CDR1 ENHRY, CDR2 SYGVKD. The CDR3 has 16 residues. The CDR3 region has the DNA TGTGCCATCAGTGAACCCGGGGTAGCGAACACCGGGGAGCTGTTTTTT. Protein: CAISEPGVANTGELFF.

The chain joins TRBV7-6 to TRBJ1-2; TRBD1 might be the D (5 bases). Trimming took off 5 bases at V and 4 bases at J, with 11 bases between the two ends. The CDR3 consists of 13 residues. From germline, CDR1 is SGHVS and CDR2 FNYEAQ. DNA for the CDR3: TGTGCCAGCAGCACTCAGGGTGGCTATGGCTACACCTTC. Its translation: CASSTQGGYGYTF.

The chain combines TRBV2 with TRBJ2-7, with D maybe TRBD1 (7 bases). The germline gives CDR1 SNHLY, CDR2 FYNNEI. V was pared by 4 bases and J by 1 base, with 20 bases between. This CDR3 spans 17 amino acids. CDR3 in amino acids: CASSGRAGQLFSYEQYF. The CDR3 DNA reads as TGTGCCAGCAGTGGGAGGGCGGGACAGCTGTTTTCCTACGAGCAGTACTTC. The full variable domain, with the rest looked up from reference TRBV2 and TRBJ2-7, is EPEVTQTPSHQVTQMGQEVILRCVPISNHLYFYWYRQILGQKVEFLVSFYNNEISEKSEIFDDQFSVERPDGSNFTLKIRSTKLEDSAMYFCASSGRAGQLFSYEQYFGPGTRLTVT.

The chain has TRBV5-1 and TRBJ2-1; the match to TRBD2 covers 7 bases. The length of the CDR3 is 14 residues. CDR1 is SGHRS and CDR2 is YFSETQ in the germline V gene. The junction had 11 bases not matched to a gene; V was cut back by 7 bases and J by 7 bases. CDR3 amino acids: CASWLGGGPNEQFF. In nucleotides, the CDR3 is TGCGCCAGCTGGTTGGGGGGAGGGCCTAATGAGCAGTTCTTC.

The chain couples TRBV29-1 to TRBJ2-7; weak D call: TRBD2 (6 bases). CDR1 and CDR2 (germline): SQVTM, ANQGSEA. The CDR3 sequence is 13 residues long. Between the trimmed V and J ends, which lost 4 bases and 0 bases, there was a span of 10 bases. DNA for the CDR3: TGCAGCGTTGGGCGGGACCTCTCCTACGAGCAGTACTTC. It codes for CSVGRDLSYEQYF.

This sequence joins TRBV6-1 and TRBJ1-1; perhaps TRBD1 as D (6 bases). V was pared by 5 bases and J by 0 bases, with 13 bases between. CDR3 size: 15 residues. CDR1 MNHNS and CDR2 SASEGT come from the germline V gene. CDR3 nucleotides: TGTGCCAGCAGTCCCCAGGGGTCGGTGAACACTGAAGCTTTCTTT. Amino acid sequence: CASSPQGSVNTEAFF.

This sequence joins TRBV7-3 and TRBJ2-3; TRBD1 aligns across 11 bases. Looked up from germline, CDR1 is SGHTA and CDR2 is FQGTGA. This CDR3 has 15 residues. V was clipped by 5 bases and J by 5 bases; unmatched bases: 6. CDR3 nucleotide sequence: TGTGCCAGCAGCAGGGGACAGGGGGTTGGAGATACGCAGTATTTT. Amino acid sequence: CASSRGQGVGDTQYF.

The V and J genes are TRBV27 and TRBJ2-1; no clear D gene. Trimming removed 4 bases from V and 5 bases from J, with 3 bases in between. This CDR3 is built from 11 residues. Germline CDR1 and CDR2: MNHEY and SMNVEV (reference sequence). CDR3 sequence reads: CASSYNNEQFF. DNA for the CDR3: TGTGCCAGCAGTTACAACAATGAGCAGTTCTTC.

The chain combines TRBV10-2 with TRBJ2-1; TRBD2 matches at 13 bases. This CDR3 has 18 residues. Germline-derived CDR1 and CDR2 are WSHSY and SAAADI. J was trimmed by 7 bases and V by 0 bases; bases with no gene match: 9. CDR3 nucleotide sequence: TGCGCCAGCAGTGAGTCGACAGGACTAGCGGGAGTATGGAATGAGCAGTTCTTC. Translation gives CASSESTGLAGVWNEQFF.

The rearrangement joins TRBV11-2 to TRBJ2-7, with 13 bases lining up with TRBD2. V lost 7 bases, J lost 3 bases, and 6 bases stayed unmatched. The CDR3 has 15 residues. In germline, CDR1 is SGHAT, CDR2 FQNNGV. CDR3: CASTHGTSGIYEQYF. CDR3 sequence (DNA): TGTGCCAGCACCCATGGGACTAGCGGGATCTACGAGCAGTACTTC.

The V gene is TRBV6-6, the J gene TRBJ1-4; D uncertain. This CDR3 spans 12 amino acids. Trimming took off 6 bases at V and 15 bases at J, with 17 bases between the two ends. Germline V gene data show CDR1 as MNHNY and CDR2 as SVGAGI (reference sequence). In DNA, the CDR3 is TGTGCCAGCAGGGAGCCACAAAGGAGGATGTTTTTT. It yields the protein CASREPQRRMFF.

The genes are TRBV30 and TRBJ2-3, with D perhaps matching TRBD2 (6 bases). V lost 4 bases and J lost 4, with 15 bases in between. CDR3 size: 14 residues. Germline CDR1 and CDR2: GTSNPN and SVGIG (reference sequence). The CDR3 sequence: CAWTALGGADTQYF. For the CDR3, the DNA is TGTGCCTGGACGGCCCTAGGCGGGGCAGATACGCAGTATTTT. The entire variable domain, with the rest obtained from reference TRBV30 and TRBJ2-3, is as follows: SQTIHQWPATLVQPVGSPLSLECTVEGTSNPNLYWYRQAAGRGLQLLFYSVGIGQISSEVPQNLSASRPQDRQFILSSKKLLLSDSGFYLCAWTALGGADTQYFGPGTRLTVL.